A single T cell receptor beta chain is shown here with its context. Its antigen is not identified. These data originate in a study of T cell responses to AZD1222 COVID-19 vaccine. Profiling relied on immunoSEQ multiplex PCR, and the TCRdb table lists in-frame clones only, not all of them. The profile shows roughly 100,000 clones, 90% to 95% of them singletons. Germline V CDR1 and CDR2: ENHRY, SYGVKD. Deletions cut 4 bases from V and 9 bases from J, with 12 bases between. The CDR3 runs 12 residues. Study results and limitations: Repertoire samples came only from after the peak T cell response. Spike-wide vaccine-associated CD4 TCRs dominated at 160-218 and 743-854. Once two AZD1222 doses were given, Spike-specific TCR breadth and depth went up. The study reported that nearly half of spike-specific TCRs target unmutated variant regions.

The V gene is TRBV10-3, the J gene TRBJ1-2, with TRBD1 as a possible D gene (5 bases). This receptor was identified in an adult in good health. The starting material was peripheral blood, obtained on day 0 of AZD1222 vaccination. The CDR3 coding sequence is TGTGCCATCAGTGTTTCAGGGCCGAGCTACACCTTC. Protein product: CAISVSGPSYTF.